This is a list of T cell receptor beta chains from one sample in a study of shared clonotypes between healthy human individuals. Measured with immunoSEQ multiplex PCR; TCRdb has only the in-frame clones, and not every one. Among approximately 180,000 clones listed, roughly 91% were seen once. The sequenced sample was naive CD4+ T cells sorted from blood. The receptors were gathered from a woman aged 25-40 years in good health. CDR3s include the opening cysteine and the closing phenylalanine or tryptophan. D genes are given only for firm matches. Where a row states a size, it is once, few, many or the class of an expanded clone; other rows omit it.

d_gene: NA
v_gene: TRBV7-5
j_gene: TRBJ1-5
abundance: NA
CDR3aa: CVRSLPQGPEKYSNQPQHF
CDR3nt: TGTGTCAGAAGCTTACCCCAGGGTCCCGAAAAATATAGCAATCAGCCCCAGCATTTT

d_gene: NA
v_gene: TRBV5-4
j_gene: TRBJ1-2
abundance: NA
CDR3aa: CASSLGAGGYTF
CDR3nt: TGTGCCAGCAGCTTGGGGGCGGGCGGCTACACCTTC

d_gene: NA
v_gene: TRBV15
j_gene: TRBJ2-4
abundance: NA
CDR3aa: CATSRDRAPTRHQYF
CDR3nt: TGTGCCACCAGCAGAGATAGGGCCCCCACAAGGCATCAGTACTTC

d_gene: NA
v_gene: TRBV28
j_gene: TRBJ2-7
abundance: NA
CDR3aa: CASSLVAGLGEQYF
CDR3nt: TGTGCCAGCAGTTTAGTAGCCGGATTGGGCGAGCAGTACTTC

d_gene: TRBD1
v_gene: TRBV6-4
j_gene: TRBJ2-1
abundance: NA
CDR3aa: CASSTRGTGVNEQFF
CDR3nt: TGTGCCAGCAGCACCCGCGGGACAGGGGTCAATGAGCAGTTCTTC

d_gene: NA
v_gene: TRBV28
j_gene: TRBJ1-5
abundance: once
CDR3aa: CASSRQRSNQPQHF
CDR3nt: TGTGCCAGCAGTCGACAGAGAAGCAATCAGCCCCAGCATTTT

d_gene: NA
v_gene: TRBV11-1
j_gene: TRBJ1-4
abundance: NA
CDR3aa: CASSDPRGDEKLFF
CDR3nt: TGTGCCAGCAGCGACCCAAGGGGCGATGAAAAACTGTTTTTT

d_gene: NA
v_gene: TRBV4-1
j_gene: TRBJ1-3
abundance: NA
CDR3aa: CASRSGTLGNTIYF
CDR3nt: TGCGCCAGCCGATCCGGGACTCTCGGAAACACCATATATTTT

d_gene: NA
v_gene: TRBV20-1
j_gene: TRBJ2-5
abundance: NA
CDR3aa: CSLGLWETQYF
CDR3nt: TGCAGCCTGGGGCTTTGGGAGACCCAGTACTTC

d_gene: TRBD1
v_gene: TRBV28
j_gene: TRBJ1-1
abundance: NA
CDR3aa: CASSFRDSNNLNTEAFF
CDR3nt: TGTGCCAGCAGTTTCCGGGACAGTAATAACTTGAACACTGAAGCTTTCTTT

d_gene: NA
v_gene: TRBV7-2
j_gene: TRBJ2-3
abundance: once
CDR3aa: CASSLVGAVNTDTQYF
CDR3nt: TGTGCCAGCAGCTTAGTGGGGGCAGTAAACACAGATACGCAGTATTTT

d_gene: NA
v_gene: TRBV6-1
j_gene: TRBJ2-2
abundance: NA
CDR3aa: CASSDLEGSGELFF
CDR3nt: TGTGCCAGCAGTGATTTAGAGGGCTCCGGGGAGCTGTTTTTT

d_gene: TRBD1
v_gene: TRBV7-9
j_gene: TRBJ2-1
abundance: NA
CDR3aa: CASRSTGVDNEQFF
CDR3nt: TGTGCCAGCAGGTCGACAGGGGTGGACAATGAGCAGTTCTTC

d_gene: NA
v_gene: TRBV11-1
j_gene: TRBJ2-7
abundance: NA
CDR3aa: CASSSRYAGKRYEQYF
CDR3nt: TGTGCCAGCAGCTCGAGATATGCAGGGAAACGCTACGAGCAGTACTTC

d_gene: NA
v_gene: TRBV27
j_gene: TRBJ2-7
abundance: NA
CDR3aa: CANLGGLHPNEQYF
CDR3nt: TGTGCCAATCTCGGAGGGCTACATCCCAACGAGCAGTACTTC

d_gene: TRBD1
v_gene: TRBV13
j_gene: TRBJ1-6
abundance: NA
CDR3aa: CASSLGRLQGRGSPLHF
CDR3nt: TGTGCCAGCAGCTTAGGCCGATTACAGGGGAGGGGTTCACCCCTCCACTTT

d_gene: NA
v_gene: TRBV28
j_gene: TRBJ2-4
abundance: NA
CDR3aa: CASSLPERGNIQYF
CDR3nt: TGTGCCAGCAGTTTGCCTGAAAGGGGAAACATTCAGTACTTC

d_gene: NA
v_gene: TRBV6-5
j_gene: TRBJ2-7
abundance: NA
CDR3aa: CASSYSEGVHYEQYF
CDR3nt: TGTGCCAGCAGTTACTCGGAGGGGGTGCATTACGAGCAGTACTTC

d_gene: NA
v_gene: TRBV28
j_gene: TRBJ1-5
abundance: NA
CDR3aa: CASSLSAGYNQPQHF
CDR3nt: TGTGCCAGCAGTTTATCGGCAGGTTACAATCAGCCCCAGCATTTT

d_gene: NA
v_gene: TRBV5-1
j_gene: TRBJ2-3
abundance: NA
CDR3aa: CASSGDTGFTTDTQYF
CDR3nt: TGCGCCAGCAGCGGGGACACAGGGTTTACCACAGATACGCAGTATTTT

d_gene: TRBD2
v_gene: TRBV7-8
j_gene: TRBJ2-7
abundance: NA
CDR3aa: CASSSFTSGSFNEQYF
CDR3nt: TGTGCCAGCAGCTCGTTCACTAGCGGGAGTTTCAACGAGCAGTACTTC

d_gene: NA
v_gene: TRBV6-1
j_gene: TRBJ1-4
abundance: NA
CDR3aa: CASTTFGRDNEKLFF
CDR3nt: TGTGCCAGCACCACCTTCGGACGGGATAATGAAAAACTGTTTTTT

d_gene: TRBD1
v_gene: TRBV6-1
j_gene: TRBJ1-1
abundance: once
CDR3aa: CASSVQGSGTEAFF
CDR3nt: TGTGCCAGCAGTGTACAGGGGTCTGGGACTGAAGCTTTCTTT

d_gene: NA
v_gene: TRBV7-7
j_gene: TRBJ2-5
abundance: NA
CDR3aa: CASSSFGHQETQYF
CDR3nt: TGTGCCAGCAGCTCTTTTGGACACCAAGAGACCCAGTACTTC

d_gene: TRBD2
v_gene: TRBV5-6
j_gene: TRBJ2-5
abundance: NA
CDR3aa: CASSRLAGDFETQYF
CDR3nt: TGTGCCAGCAGCCGACTAGCGGGAGACTTCGAGACCCAGTACTTC

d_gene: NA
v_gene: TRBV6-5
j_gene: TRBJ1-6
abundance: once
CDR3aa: CASSFGPGQDNSPLHF
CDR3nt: TGTGCCAGCAGTTTCGGTCCGGGGCAAGATAATTCACCCCTCCACTTT

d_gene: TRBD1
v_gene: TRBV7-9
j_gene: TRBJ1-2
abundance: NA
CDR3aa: CASSMPGQGAFGYTF
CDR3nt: TGTGCCAGCAGCATGCCGGGACAGGGGGCTTTCGGCTACACCTTC

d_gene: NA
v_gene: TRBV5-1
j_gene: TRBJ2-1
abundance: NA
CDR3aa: CASSLVVGTSYNEQFF
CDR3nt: TGCGCCAGCAGCTTAGTAGTCGGGACCTCCTACAATGAGCAGTTCTTC

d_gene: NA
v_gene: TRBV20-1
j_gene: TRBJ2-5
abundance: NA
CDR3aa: CSVEEETQYF
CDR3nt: TGCAGTGTAGAAGAAGAGACCCAGTACTTC

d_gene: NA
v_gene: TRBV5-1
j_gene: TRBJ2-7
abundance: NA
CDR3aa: CASSLGLASVYEQYF
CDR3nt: TGCGCCAGCAGCTTGGGTCTGGCTAGCGTCTACGAGCAGTACTTC

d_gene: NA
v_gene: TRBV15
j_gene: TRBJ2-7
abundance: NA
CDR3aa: CATSVGQLSSYEQYF
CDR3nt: TGTGCCACCAGCGTCGGCCAGTTGAGCTCCTACGAGCAGTACTTC

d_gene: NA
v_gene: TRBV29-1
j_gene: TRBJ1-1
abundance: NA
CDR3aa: CSVEDLAEAFF
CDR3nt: TGCAGCGTTGAAGATCTCGCTGAAGCTTTCTTT

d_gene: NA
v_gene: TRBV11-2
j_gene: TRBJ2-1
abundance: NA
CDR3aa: CASSLGDILPPKRNNEQFF
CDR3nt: TGTGCCAGCAGCTTAGGTGATATACTCCCCCCCAAGCGGAACAATGAGCAGTTCTTC

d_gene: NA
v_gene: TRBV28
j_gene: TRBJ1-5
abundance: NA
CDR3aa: CASSPISAPQHF
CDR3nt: TGTGCCAGCAGCCCCATATCGGCGCCCCAGCATTTT

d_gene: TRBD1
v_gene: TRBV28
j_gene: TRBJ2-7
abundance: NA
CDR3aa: CASRLQGAGYEQYF
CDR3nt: TGTGCCAGCAGACTACAGGGGGCGGGATACGAGCAGTACTTC

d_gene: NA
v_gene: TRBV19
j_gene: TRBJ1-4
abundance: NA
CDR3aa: CASSGGRTNEKLFF
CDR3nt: TGTGCCAGTAGCGGGGGGCGAACTAATGAAAAACTGTTTTTT

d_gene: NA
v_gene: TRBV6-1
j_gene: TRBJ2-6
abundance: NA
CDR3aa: CASSEALAGHLRSGANVLTF
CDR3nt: TGTGCCAGCAGTGAAGCTTTGGCAGGGCATCTACGCTCTGGGGCCAACGTCCTGACTTTC

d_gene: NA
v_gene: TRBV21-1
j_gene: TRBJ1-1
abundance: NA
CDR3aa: CASPANRLNTEAFF
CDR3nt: TGTGCCAGCCCAGCAAACAGGCTGAACACTGAAGCTTTCTTT

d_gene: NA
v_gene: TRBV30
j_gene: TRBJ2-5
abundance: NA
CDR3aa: CAWQEGSETQYF
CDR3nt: TGTGCCTGGCAGGAAGGGAGTGAGACCCAGTACTTC

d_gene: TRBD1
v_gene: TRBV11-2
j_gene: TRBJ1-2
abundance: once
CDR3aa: CASSLEGQGSGYTF
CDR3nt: TGTGCCAGCAGCTTAGAGGGACAGGGATCAGGCTACACCTTC

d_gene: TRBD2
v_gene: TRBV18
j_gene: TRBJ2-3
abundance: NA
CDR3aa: CASSPTSGRSDTQYF
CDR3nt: TGTGCCAGCTCACCAACTAGCGGGAGATCAGATACGCAGTATTTT

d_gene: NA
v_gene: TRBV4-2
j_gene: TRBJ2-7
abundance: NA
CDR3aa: CASSQDQEAYEQYF
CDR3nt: TGTGCCAGCAGCCAAGACCAGGAAGCCTACGAGCAGTACTTC

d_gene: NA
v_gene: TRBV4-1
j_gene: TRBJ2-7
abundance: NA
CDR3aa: CASSRLAGHEQYF
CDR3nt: TGCGCCAGCAGCCGGCTTGCAGGGCACGAGCAGTACTTC

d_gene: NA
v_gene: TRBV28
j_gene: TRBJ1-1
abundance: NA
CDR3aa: CASIPRRPNTEAFF
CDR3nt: TGTGCCAGCATACCCCGGAGACCGAACACTGAAGCTTTCTTT

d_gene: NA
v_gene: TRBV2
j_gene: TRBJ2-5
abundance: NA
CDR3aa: CANGQFQETQYF
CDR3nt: TGTGCCAACGGACAGTTCCAAGAGACCCAGTACTTC

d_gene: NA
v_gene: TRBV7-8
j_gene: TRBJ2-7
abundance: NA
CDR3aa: CASSIRLWRASGYEQYF
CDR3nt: TGTGCCAGCAGCATAAGGCTATGGAGGGCCTCGGGCTACGAGCAGTACTTC

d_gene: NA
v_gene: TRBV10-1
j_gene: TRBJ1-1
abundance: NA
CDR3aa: CASSGGPEELNTEAFF
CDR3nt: TGCGCCAGCAGTGGGGGTCCGGAGGAGTTAAACACTGAAGCTTTCTTT

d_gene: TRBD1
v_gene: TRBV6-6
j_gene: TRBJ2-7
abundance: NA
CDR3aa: CASSWVVQGANEQYF
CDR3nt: TGTGCCAGCAGTTGGGTCGTACAGGGGGCCAACGAGCAGTACTTC

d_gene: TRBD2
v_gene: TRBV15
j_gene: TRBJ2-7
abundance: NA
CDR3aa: CATSRARGGGLYEQYF
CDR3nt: TGTGCCACCAGCAGGGCACGTGGGGGAGGGCTCTACGAGCAGTACTTC

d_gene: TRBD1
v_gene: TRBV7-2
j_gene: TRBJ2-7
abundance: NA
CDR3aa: CASSAESTGYLDFEQYF
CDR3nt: TGTGCCAGCAGCGCGGAATCGACAGGGTACCTCGACTTCGAGCAGTACTTC

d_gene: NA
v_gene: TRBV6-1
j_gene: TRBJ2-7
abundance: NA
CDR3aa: CASSVRGTYEQYF
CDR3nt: TGTGCCAGCAGTGTCCGGGGGACCTACGAGCAGTACTTC

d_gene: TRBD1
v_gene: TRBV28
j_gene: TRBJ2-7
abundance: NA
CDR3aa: CASTSGGFPYEQYF
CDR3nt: TGTGCCAGCACTTCAGGGGGTTTCCCCTACGAGCAGTACTTC

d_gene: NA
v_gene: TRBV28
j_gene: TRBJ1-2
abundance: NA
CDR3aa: CASSRTSYGYTF
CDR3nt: TGTGCCAGCAGCCGGACCAGCTATGGCTACACCTTC